The 9 T cell receptor beta chains below were found in one sample sequenced in a study of resident and recirculating memory T cells in vitiligo. Sequencing used immunoSEQ multiplex PCR; TCRdb keeps in-frame clones, though not all of them. Seen here are around 43,000 clones, about 90% observed once, and the top ten hold around 5%. The sequenced sample consisted of blood. These receptors were obtained from a male donor with vitiligo.

This rearrangement joins TRBV5-4 to TRBJ2-2, with TRBD2 matching 7 bases. The germline CDR1 and CDR2 sequences are SGHNT and YYREEE (reference sequence). The junction had 12 bases not matched to a gene; V was cut back by 4 bases and J by 6 bases. The CDR3 totals 16 residues. CDR3 sequence: CASSKHRGGVSGELFF. CDR3 DNA sequence: TGTGCCAGCAGCAAACACCGTGGGGGGGTTTCCGGGGAGCTGTTTTTT.

The chain recombines TRBV5-1 with TRBJ1-5; TRBD1 might be the D (5 bases). Per germline, CDR1 SGHRS and CDR2 YFSETQ. This CDR3 region has 14 residues. Trimming cost V 5 bases and J 3 bases, with 12 bases left between them. The CDR3 sequence is CASRKTGTNQPQHF. For the CDR3, the DNA is TGCGCCAGCAGGAAAACAGGCACCAATCAGCCCCAGCATTTT.

The chain couples TRBV30 to TRBJ1-1; maybe TRBD1 (5 bases). The V gene lost 0 bases and the J gene lost 6 bases, with 20 bases spanning the gap. There are 16 residues in the CDR3. Germline V gene data show CDR1 as GTSNPN and CDR2 as SVGIG (reference sequence). DNA for the CDR3: TGTGCCTGGAGTGTACGGCCCAAAATGGGGGGGGCTGAAGCTTTCTTT. Translating it yields CAWSVRPKMGGAEAFF.

The J gene is TRBJ2-5, the V gene TRBV7-9, with 8 bases that match TRBD2. Germline values: CDR1 SEHNR, CDR2 FQNEAQ (reference sequence). The ends lost 6 bases at V and 2 bases at J; junction bases unmatched: 5. This CDR3 is 14 amino acids long. The CDR3 DNA reads as TGTGCCAGCAGTCCCGGGACTAGTCAAGAGACCCAGTACTTC. It is translated as CASSPGTSQETQYF.

The V gene is TRBV19, the J gene TRBJ2-6; 8 nucleotides line up with TRBD1. Germline trimming cut 6 bases from V and 3 bases from J; bases unmatched to any gene: 10. From germline, CDR1 is LNHDA and CDR2 SQIVND (reference sequence). The CDR3 is 17 residues long. For the CDR3, the DNA is TGTGCCAGTAGCCCCCAAACGACAGGGGTTGGGGCCAACGTCCTGACTTTC. Translating gives CASSPQTTGVGANVLTF.

The chain employs TRBV6-5 and TRBJ1-1; D unclear. Trimming took 0 bases from V and 3 from J, leaving 8 bases between them. This CDR3 is built from 14 residues. The germline V gene encodes CDR1 MNHEY and CDR2 SVGAGI. CDR3 residues: CASSYSPRDTEAFF. CDR3 in DNA: TGTGCCAGCAGTTACTCGCCCCGAGACACTGAAGCTTTCTTT.

The rearrangement uses TRBV6-5 and TRBJ2-7; 10 nucleotides agree with TRBD2. Losses at the gene ends were 4 bases for V and 3 bases for J; bases not matched to a gene: 6. Germline V gives CDR1 MNHEY, CDR2 SVGAGI. The CDR3 runs 15 residues. The CDR3 is CASSLSGGANYEQYF. The DNA for the CDR3 is TGTGCCAGCAGTTTAAGCGGGGGGGCAAACTACGAGCAGTACTTC.

The CDR3 here is CASSNSPGQGAEQYF. CDR3 in DNA: TGTGCCAGCAGCAATTCCCCGGGACAGGGGGCTGAGCAGTACTTC. The chain joins TRBV9 to TRBJ2-7, with 12 bases fitting TRBD1. V gave up 4 bases and J gave up 7 bases; unmatched junction bases: 9. The CDR3 has 15 amino acids. The germline CDR1 and CDR2 sequences are SGDLS and YYNGEE.

This chain connects TRBV27 to TRBJ1-2, with TRBD1 as a possible D gene (6 bases). Germline V lookup: CDR1 MNHEY, CDR2 SMNVEV (reference sequence). Trimming left V 6 bases short and J 11 bases short, with 16 bases between. The CDR3 runs 12 residues. The CDR3: CASRGGARGYTF. The CDR3 nucleotides are TGTGCCAGCAGGGGGGGGGCCCGCGGGTACACCTTC.